The 32 T cell receptor beta chains presented below share a single source sample, sequenced in a study of OX40 agonist ivuxolimab in advanced cancers. The repertoire was sequenced with immunoSEQ multiplex PCR; TCRdb's copy has only in-frame clones and lacks some. The sample consists of about 72,000 clones, 80% to 90% of them appearing once. Material: CD4+ or CD8+ T cells sorted from blood, obtained in a trial of the OX40 agonist ivuxolimab. The receptors here all came from an adult with an advanced solid tumor such as melanoma, head and neck, liver or kidney cancer.

V usage is TRBV6-5 and J usage is TRBJ1-1; D uncertain. The germline CDR1 and CDR2 sequences are MNHEY and SVGAGI. V lost 1 base, J lost 1 base, and 4 bases lay in between. The CDR3 has 13 residues. The CDR3 DNA sequence: TGTGCCAGCAGTTACTTGGCGAACACTGAAGCTTTCTTT. Amino acids: CASSYLANTEAFF.

The gene calls are TRBV30 and TRBJ1-2; maybe TRBD1 (5 bases). Germline V lookup: CDR1 GTSNPN, CDR2 SVGIG (reference sequence). Trimming shortened V by 3 bases and J by 3 bases, and 14 bases separated the two germline ends. The length of the CDR3 is 14 residues. The CDR3, as DNA: TGTGCCTGGAGGGAAGGGGTTGGTTACTATGGCTACACCTTC. Protein sequence: CAWREGVGYYGYTF. The entire variable domain, with the rest obtained from reference TRBV30 and TRBJ1-2, is as follows: SQTIHQWPATLVQPVGSPLSLECTVEGTSNPNLYWYRQAAGRGLQLLFYSVGIGQISSEVPQNLSASRPQDRQFILSSKKLLLSDSGFYLCAWREGVGYYGYTFGSGTRLTVV.

The gene calls are TRBV6-1 and TRBJ2-5; D could derive from TRBD1 or TRBD2 (6 bases each). Germline V gene sequence: CDR1 MNHNS, CDR2 SASEGT. The length of the CDR3 is 14 residues. The germline V and J ends were trimmed by 6 bases and 1 base, with 12 bases remaining between them. The CDR3 sequence is CASRGASAQETQYF. Written as DNA, the CDR3 is TGTGCCAGCAGGGGGGCTAGCGCCCAAGAGACCCAGTACTTC.

This clone was picked up a small number of times. This chain uses TRBV10-2 with TRBJ2-7, with 13 bases identical to TRBD2. The CDR3 runs to 14 residues. V dropped 6 bases and J dropped 5; count of bases not matched to a gene: 4. Germline assignment: CDR1 WSHSY and CDR2 SAAADI. The CDR3, as DNA: TGCGCCAGCAGATTACTAGCGGGAGGGCACGAGCAGTACTTC. Residues: CASRLLAGGHEQYF.

The rearrangement links TRBV18 to TRBJ1-1, with D possibly matching TRBD1 (5 bases). Trimming took 6 bases from V and 0 from J, leaving 11 bases between them. The CDR3 runs 14 residues. Germline assignment: CDR1 KGHSH and CDR2 LQKENI. The CDR3 DNA follows: TGTGCCAGCTCCCCGACAGTACTGAACACTGAAGCTTTCTTT. Its protein is CASSPTVLNTEAFF.

This clone was detected once. The chain is built from TRBV6-5 and TRBJ1-5, with a weak D call TRBD1 (5 bases). Germline values: CDR1 MNHEY, CDR2 SVGAGI. Trimming removed 6 bases from V and 4 bases from J, with 7 bases in between. This CDR3 comprises 12 residues. The CDR3 bases are TGTGCCAGCAGAGGGGTTAATCAGCCCCAGCATTTT. Protein sequence: CASRGVNQPQHF.

This sequence joins TRBV30 and TRBJ1-6; D is perhaps TRBD1 (5 bases). The CDR3 loop spans 15 amino acids. Between the trimmed V and J ends, which lost 2 bases and 0 bases, there was a span of 8 bases. Germline V gives CDR1 GTSNPN, CDR2 SVGIG (reference sequence). CDR3 nucleotides: TGTGCCTGGAGTTGGGGGAGCTCCTATAATTCACCCCTCCACTTT. Its protein is CAWSWGSSYNSPLHF.

The chain joins TRBV19 to TRBJ1-1; 9 bases agree with TRBD1. Germline V CDR1 and CDR2: LNHDA, SQIVND (reference sequence). This CDR3 has 16 residues. J was trimmed by 8 bases and V by 6 bases; bases with no gene match: 16. Written as DNA, the CDR3 is TGTGCCAGTAGCCTCCGTGCGGGACAGGGAGCGGACGAAGCTTTCTTT. Its protein is CASSLRAGQGADEAFF.

This clone turned up a few times. The chain joins TRBV7-8 to TRBJ1-3, with D possibly matching TRBD1 (6 bases). Germline V gene sequence: CDR1 SGHVS, CDR2 FQNEAQ. The CDR3 length is 16 residues. V was cut by 5 bases and J by 0 bases, with 14 bases left in between. In nucleotides, the CDR3 is TGTGCCAGCAGCGCCTACAGGGTTCCCTCTGGAAACACCATATATTTT. Encoded protein: CASSAYRVPSGNTIYF.

The rearrangement uses TRBV19 and TRBJ1-5; the match to TRBD1 covers 9 bases. The CDR3 spans 15 residues. Germline V gene sequence: CDR1 LNHDA, CDR2 SQIVND (reference sequence). V lost 2 bases and J lost 6; bases outside the gene matches: 5. In DNA form, the CDR3 reads TGTGCCAGTAGTATATGGGACAGGGACTCTCAGCCCCAGCATTTT. As protein: CASSIWDRDSQPQHF.

The chain has TRBV5-6 and TRBJ2-2, with 8 bases lining up with TRBD1. This CDR3 is built from 15 residues. Germline lookup yields CDR1 SGHDT and CDR2 YYEEEE. Trimming cost V 4 bases and J 5 bases; bases outside gene matches: 7. The CDR3 region has the DNA TGTGCCAGCAGCATCGGACAGGGTATTACCGGGGAGCTGTTTTTT. As protein: CASSIGQGITGELFF.

The chain carries TRBV28 and TRBJ1-3; D is perhaps TRBD1 (6 bases). V lost 7 bases, J lost 2 bases, and 12 bases lay in between. The germline gives CDR1 MDHEN, CDR2 SYDVKM. CDR3 length: 14 amino acids. The CDR3 reads CASNLGAPGNTIYF. The CDR3 region has the DNA TGTGCCAGCAACCTGGGGGCACCTGGAAACACCATATATTTT.

This clone was picked up a small number of times. The V call is TRBV7-9, the J call TRBJ2-7, with 8 bases identical to TRBD1. The CDR3 is 12 residues long. With V trimmed by 3 bases and J by 5 bases, 0 bases remained unmatched. Germline assignment: CDR1 SEHNR and CDR2 FQNEAQ (reference sequence). The CDR3 DNA reads as TGTGCCAGCAGCTTGACAGGGGACGAGCAGTACTTC. It is translated as CASSLTGDEQYF.

The chain employs TRBV23-1 and TRBJ2-3; D is perhaps TRBD2 (5 bases). TRBV23-1 is an ORF for which the function is uncertain. V was trimmed by 9 bases and J by 7 bases, leaving 17 bases between them. CDR3 size: 13 residues. This CDR3 reads CASAGRAIYTQYF. The CDR3 region has the DNA TGCGCCAGTGCGGGTCGGGCTATTTATACGCAGTATTTT.

This chain joins TRBV28 and TRBJ1-2; the D is unclear. Germline V gene data show CDR1 as MDHEN and CDR2 as SYDVKM. The CDR3 covers 11 residues. Trimming removed 2 bases at V and 8 bases at J, with 6 bases between. The CDR3 region is CASSLGRGYTF. The CDR3 DNA is TGTGCCAGCAGTTTAGGTCGAGGCTACACCTTC.

The chain uses TRBV7-9 and TRBJ2-5; 9 bases agree with TRBD1. Germline values: CDR1 SEHNR, CDR2 FQNEAQ (reference sequence). V was pared by 5 bases and J by 5 bases, with 9 bases of the junction left unmatched. The CDR3 runs 15 residues. CDR3 coding DNA: TGTGCCAGCAGCGTCGAACAGGGGGCAGGGGAGACCCAGTACTTC. Protein: CASSVEQGAGETQYF.

This rearrangement joins TRBV15 to TRBJ2-3, with D maybe TRBD2 (5 bases). The CDR3 runs to 14 residues. The V gene's germline CDR1 is LNHNV and CDR2 YYDKDF (reference sequence). Trimming left V 5 bases short and J 6 bases short, with 15 bases between. In DNA form, the CDR3 reads TGTGCCACCAGCGTTGGTAATTCGGGGGATACGCAGTATTTT. It codes for CATSVGNSGDTQYF.

The table lists this clone with a count of one. The chain joins TRBV5-8 to TRBJ2-3, with 15 bases identical to TRBD2. J lost 1 base, V lost 3 bases, and 9 bases had no gene match. CDR3 size: 19 residues. Germline lookup yields CDR1 SGHTS and CDR2 YDEGEE. The CDR3 DNA sequence: TGTGCCAGCAGCTCATCCGGGACTAGCGGGGGGTGGGGCACAGATACGCAGTATTTT. Translating it yields CASSSSGTSGGWGTDTQYF.

The chain uses TRBV19 and TRBJ1-5, with D hard to call. V was cut by 9 bases and J by 1 base, with 10 bases left in between. The CDR3 consists of 13 residues. Germline CDR1 LNHDA, CDR2 SQIVND (reference sequence). CDR3 in DNA: TGTGCCAGAAGGGCTTGGAGCAATCAGCCCCAGCATTTT. This sequence encodes CARRAWSNQPQHF.

The CDR3 DNA sequence: TGTGCCAGCAGACCGGGACAGGGAACCGAAAAACTGTTTTTT. It yields the protein CASRPGQGTEKLFF. The chain joins TRBV6-5 to TRBJ1-4; 9 bases agree with TRBD1. This CDR3 has 14 residues. Germline V CDR1 and CDR2: MNHEY, SVGAGI. V lost 6 bases to trimming and J lost 8 bases; unmatched junction nucleotides: 7.

The sample holds one count of this clone. V usage is TRBV9 and J usage is TRBJ2-4; tentatively, D is TRBD2 (6 bases). The V end lost 1 base, the J end lost 5 bases, and 25 bases lay between the germline ends. Germline lookup yields CDR1 SGDLS and CDR2 YYNGEE. This CDR3 spans 19 amino acids. The CDR3 protein is CASSVNPGGPGYGENIQYF. CDR3 DNA: TGTGCCAGCAGCGTAAACCCCGGGGGACCAGGGTATGGGGAAAACATTCAGTACTTC.

V is TRBV5-5 and J is TRBJ1-6; 8 bases fit TRBD1. The CDR3 has 17 amino acids. The germline gives CDR1 SGHKS, CDR2 YYEKEE (reference sequence). J was trimmed by 6 bases and V by 0 bases; bases with no gene match: 8. CDR3 DNA: TGTGCCAGCAGCTTGGCGTCAGGGGGCCTAAGTAATTCACCCCTCCACTTT. Protein sequence: CASSLASGGLSNSPLHF.

Only one count was recorded for this clone. V is TRBV18 and J is TRBJ2-7; D unclear. Looked up from germline, CDR1 is KGHSH and CDR2 is LQKENI. This CDR3 comprises 14 residues. Deletions cut 0 bases from V and 5 bases from J, with 11 bases between. The CDR3 is CASSPPGRADEQYF. The CDR3 DNA sequence: TGTGCCAGCTCACCACCAGGTCGAGCAGACGAGCAGTACTTC.

This chain links TRBV14 with TRBJ2-5; TRBD2 matches 9 bases. The trim removed 3 bases at V and 4 bases at J, leaving 12 bases unmatched. The CDR3 has 17 amino acids. CDR1 and CDR2 (germline): SGHDN, FVKESK. This CDR3 reads CASSQALAGSWGETQYF. The CDR3 coding sequence is TGTGCCAGCAGCCAGGCCCTAGCGGGATCGTGGGGAGAGACCCAGTACTTC.

The rearrangement uses TRBV30 and TRBJ2-7; TRBD2 matches 8 bases. The CDR3 spans 14 residues. Unmatched junction bases numbered 8, after V lost 5 bases and J lost 2 bases. Germline CDR1 GTSNPN, CDR2 SVGIG (reference sequence). CDR3 sequence: CAWFGGAPTYEQYF. The CDR3 DNA follows: TGTGCCTGGTTCGGGGGGGCCCCAACCTACGAGCAGTACTTC.

In its sample, this clone was seen a few times. The genes are TRBV6-9 and TRBJ1-3, with 10 bases lining up with TRBD1. The V segment lost 11 bases and the J segment 2 bases; nucleotides outside the gene matches: 6. CDR1 and CDR2 (germline): MNHGY, SVAAGI. The length of the CDR3 is 14 residues. The DNA for the CDR3 is TGTGCCGACCCCGACAGGGGGCCTGGAAACACCATATATTTT. Translation: CADPDRGPGNTIYF.

The chain uses TRBV5-1 and TRBJ2-2, with D possibly being TRBD2 (6 bases). Deletions cut 3 bases from V and 4 bases from J, with 13 bases between. CDR1 SGHRS and CDR2 YFSETQ come from the germline V gene. The CDR3 length is 15 residues. The CDR3 is CASSWTGERTGELFF. CDR3 bases: TGCGCCAGCAGCTGGACGGGGGAGCGCACCGGGGAGCTGTTTTTT. The variable domain in full, with the rest retrieved from reference TRBV5-1 and TRBJ2-2, is KAGVTQTPRYLIKTRGQQVTLSCSPISGHRSVSWYQQTPGQGLQFLFEYFSETQRNKGNFPGRFSGRQFSNSRSEMNVSTLELGDSALYLCASSWTGERTGELFFGEGSRLTVL.

The V and J genes are TRBV5-1 and TRBJ1-1, with 12 bases aligning to TRBD1. CDR1 is SGHRS and CDR2 is YFSETQ in the germline V gene. The CDR3 has 14 residues. Trimming cost V 7 bases and J 3 bases; bases outside gene matches: 4. This CDR3 is CASLGQGADTEAFF. The CDR3 DNA sequence: TGCGCCAGCCTGGGACAGGGGGCCGACACTGAAGCTTTCTTT.

The V call is TRBV30, the J call TRBJ1-5; TRBD1 might be the D (5 bases). Germline lookup yields CDR1 GTSNPN and CDR2 SVGIG (reference sequence). V shed 2 bases and J shed 3 bases, with 11 bases lying between them. The CDR3 runs 14 residues. CDR3 DNA sequence: TGTGCCTGGAGTACAGGAGCTCTCAATCAGCCCCAGCATTTT. Its protein is CAWSTGALNQPQHF.

This chain uses TRBV7-8 with TRBJ2-5, with D hard to call. The CDR3 spans 16 residues. V lost 0 bases to trimming and J lost 0 bases, with 11 bases between them. CDR1 and CDR2 from the germline V gene are SGHVS and FQNEAQ. For the CDR3, the DNA is TGTGCCAGCAGCTTAGCCCCCCCACCGTACCAAGAGACCCAGTACTTC. Its translation: CASSLAPPPYQETQYF.

This clone was observed a few times. This chain links TRBV7-9 with TRBJ1-1; D remains unclear. The length of the CDR3 is 14 residues. Per germline, CDR1 SEHNR and CDR2 FQNEAQ (reference sequence). V was trimmed by 1 base and J by 0 bases, leaving 6 bases between them. CDR3 residues: CASSLGHVNTEAFF. CDR3 nucleotides: TGTGCCAGCAGCTTAGGGCACGTGAACACTGAAGCTTTCTTT.

The gene calls are TRBV14 and TRBJ1-6; D is unresolved. CDR1 and CDR2 (germline): SGHDN, FVKESK. V shed 1 base and J shed 13 bases, with 8 bases lying between them. There are 12 residues in the CDR3. CDR3 in DNA: TGTGCCAGCAGCCAAGGTCCCTCGCCCCTCCACTTT. Translating it yields CASSQGPSPLHF.